This TCR beta chain was profiled in a study of patients and donors after allogeneic stem cell transplantation. V lost 5 bases, J lost 8 bases, and 9 bases stayed unmatched. Looked up from germline, CDR1 is SGHVS and CDR2 is FNYEAQ. The CDR3 runs to 15 residues. TCRdb passed the RT-PCR reads through MiXCR, listing each CDR3 protein once. The sample shows approximately 200,000 distinct CDR3 sequences, around an eighth of them seen only once. The TCR comes from a human donor who was either an allogeneic HSCT recipient or a stem cell or donor lymphocyte infusion donor (not recorded which). It is not recorded whose cells these are; they may come from a transplant donor. V is TRBV7-6 and J is TRBJ2-1; 10 positions match TRBD2. The sequencing sample was made of blood, either unsorted or a sorted T cell fraction (not recorded which). CDR3 protein: CASSQPLGTSDEQFF. Written as DNA, the CDR3 is TGTGCCAGCAGCCAACCCCTCGGGACTAGCGATGAGCAGTTCTTC. The full variable domain, its missing parts supplied by reference TRBV7-6 and TRBJ2-1, is GAGVSQSPRYKVTKRGQDVALRCDPISGHVSLYWYRQALGQGPEFLTYFNYEAQQDKSGLPNDRFSAERPEGSISTLTIQRTEQRDSAMYRCASSQPLGTSDEQFFGPGTRLTVL.